There are a few counts of the clone carrying this T cell receptor beta chain. The target antigen is unknown. The entry originates in a study of post-analysis software for immune sequencing data. Trimming at V came to 8 bases and at J to 2 bases, leaving 7 bases not matched to a gene. This CDR3 spans 14 amino acids. Germline V lookup: CDR1 MGHDK, CDR2 SYGVNS. Study-level points and caveats: When patients were compared with controls, 5 or 6 TRBV segments were more frequent, TRBV5-6, TRBV5-1 and TRBV20-1 among them.

Unique molecular identifiers were built into the TCR beta cDNA libraries. In TCRdb, the PCR reads were re-called with MiXCR into one record per CDR3 protein. In the table there are about 540,000 distinct CDR3 sequences, 34% of which are singletons. The rearrangement uses TRBV25-1 and TRBJ2-5, with TRBD2 matching over 8 bases. The sequence derives from a girl aged 2-17 years with multiple sclerosis. The sequencing sample was made of blood. CDR3 loop: CASVGGGMQETQYF. In nucleotides, the CDR3 is TGTGCCAGCGTCGGGGGGGGGATGCAAGAGACCCAGTACTTC.